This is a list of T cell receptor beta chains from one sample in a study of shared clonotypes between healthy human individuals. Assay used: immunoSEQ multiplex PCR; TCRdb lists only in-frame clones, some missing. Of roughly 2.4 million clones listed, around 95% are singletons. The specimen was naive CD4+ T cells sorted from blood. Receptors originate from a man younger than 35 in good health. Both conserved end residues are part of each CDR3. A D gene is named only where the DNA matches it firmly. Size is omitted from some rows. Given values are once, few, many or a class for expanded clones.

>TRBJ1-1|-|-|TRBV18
TGTGCCAGCTCTACGTCGAGGGCGCGGAACACTGAAGCTTTCTTT
CASSTSRARNTEAFF
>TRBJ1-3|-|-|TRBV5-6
TGTGCCAGCAGCTCCGGGCGCCTCTCTGGAAACACCATATATTTT
CASSSGRLSGNTIYF
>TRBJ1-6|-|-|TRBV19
TGTGCCAGTAGTATGAGGGAGAAGAATTCACCCCTCCACTTT
CASSMREKNSPLHF
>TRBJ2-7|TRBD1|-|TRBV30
TGTGCCTGGAGTGTAGCGGGACAGGGGGCTTACGAGCAGTACTTC
CAWSVAGQGAYEQYF
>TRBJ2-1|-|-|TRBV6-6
TGTGCCAGCAGCCCCCGAGTCGGGGCACACAATGAGCAGTTCTTC
CASSPRVGAHNEQFF
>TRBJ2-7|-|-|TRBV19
TGTGCCAGTAGTGGAGGGACAGGGAGAAGCGGGAGGCTCTACGAGCAGTACTTC
CASSGGTGRSGRLYEQYF
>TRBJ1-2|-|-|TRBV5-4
TGTGCCAGCAGCCCTATAATAGGGGGAAGGAGCTATGGCTACACCTTC
CASSPIIGGRSYGYTF
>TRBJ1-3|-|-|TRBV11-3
TGTGCCAGCAGCGAGGGCAGGGAGGCTGGAAACACCATATATTTT
CASSEGREAGNTIYF
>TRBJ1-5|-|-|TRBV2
TGTGCCAGCAGTGAGTCAGGCCAGCCCCAGCATTTT
CASSESGQPQHF
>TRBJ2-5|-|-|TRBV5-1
TGCGCCAGCAGCAGAGCGGGACAGCCGATGGAGACCCAGTACTTC
CASSRAGQPMETQYF
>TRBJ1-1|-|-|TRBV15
TGTGCACCCAGCCGGGACCCCATGAACACTGAAGCTTTCTTT
CAPSRDPMNTEAFF
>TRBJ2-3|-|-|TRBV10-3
TGTGCCATCAGTGACCCCGGGGGTAGCACAGATACGCAGTATTTT
CAISDPGGSTDTQYF
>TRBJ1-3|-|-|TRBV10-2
TGCGCCAGCAGTGAGGCAGGCTCTGGAAACACCATATATTTT
CASSEAGSGNTIYF
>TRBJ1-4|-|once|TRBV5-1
TGCGCCAGCAGCTTGGAGGCAACCAAGGGTGAAAAACTGTTTTTT
CASSLEATKGEKLFF
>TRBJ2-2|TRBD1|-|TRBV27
TGTGCCAGCAGTTTCAGAGGGGGCACGAACACCGGGGAGCTGTTTTTT
CASSFRGGTNTGELFF
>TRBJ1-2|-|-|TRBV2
TGTGCCAGCAGTGTACAGGGAGAGGGCTACACCTTC
CASSVQGEGYTF
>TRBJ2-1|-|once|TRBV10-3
TGTGCCATCAGGTACGGACCCACCAGCTCCTACAATGAGCAGTTCTTC
CAIRYGPTSSYNEQFF
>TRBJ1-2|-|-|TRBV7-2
TGTGCCAGCAGCTCCGGCAATAACTATGGCTACACCTTC
CASSSGNNYGYTF
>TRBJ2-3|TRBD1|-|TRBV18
TGTGCCAGCTCACCACCGACAGGGGGCGGGAGCACAGATACGCAGTATTTT
CASSPPTGGGSTDTQYF
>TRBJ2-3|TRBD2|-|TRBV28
TGTGCCAGCAGTTCAAGCGGGAGGGTCACAGATACGCAGTATTTT
CASSSSGRVTDTQYF
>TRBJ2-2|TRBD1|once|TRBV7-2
TGTGCCAGCAGCTCCCTAGGGGCCGGGACAGGGAGAACCGGGGAGCTGTTTTTT
CASSSLGAGTGRTGELFF
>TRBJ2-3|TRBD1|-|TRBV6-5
TGTGCCAGCAAGAGAAGGACAGGGGATACAGATACGCAGTATTTT
CASKRRTGDTDTQYF
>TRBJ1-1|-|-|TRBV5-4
TGTGCCAGCAGCTCGGACGGGGAGGTATTCGGGGCTTTCTTT
CASSSDGEVFGAFF
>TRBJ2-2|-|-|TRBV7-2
TGTGCCAGCGGGGGAGGGAACACCGGGGAGCTGTTTTTT
CASGGGNTGELFF
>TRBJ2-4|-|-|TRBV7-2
TGTGCCAGCAGCTTGTCTATAGTAGCCAAAAACATTCAGTACTTC
CASSLSIVAKNIQYF
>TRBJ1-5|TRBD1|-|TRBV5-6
TGTGCCAGCAGCTGGGGGACAGGGAGAACGGCCCAGCATTTT
CASSWGTGRTAQHF
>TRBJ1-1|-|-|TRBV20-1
TGCAGTGCCATTAACACTGAAGCTTTCTTT
CSAINTEAFF
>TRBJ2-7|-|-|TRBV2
TGTGCCAGCAGTCTACAGGGCACCTACGAGCAGTACTTC
CASSLQGTYEQYF
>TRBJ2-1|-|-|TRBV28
TGTGCCAGCAGTTTGAGTACGATACTAGGCAGGCAGTTCTTC
CASSLSTILGRQFF